The 28 T cell receptor beta chains below were found in one sample sequenced in a study of CD8 T cells in ankylosing spondylitis. Study-level points and caveats: There was a TCR beta motif, made of 7 to 9 highly homologous variants, that appeared characteristic of ankylosing spondylitis blood.

One entry per CDR3 protein results from TCRdb running MiXCR on the 5' RACE reads. The sample yields some 240,000 distinct CDR3 sequences, 7% to 8% seen once. These receptors lack a known antigen. The specimen sequenced was blood, either unsorted or a sorted T cell fraction (not recorded which). The origin of the receptors is a male donor with ankylosing spondylitis.

There are many counts of this clonotype. This chain links TRBV6-2 or TRBV6-3 with TRBJ1-5; no reliable D call. The CDR3 loop spans 14 amino acids. V dropped 0 bases and J dropped 4 bases, with 7 bases sitting between them. Germline V lookup: CDR1 MNHEY, CDR2 SVGEGT. The CDR3 reads CASSYSGRNQPQHF. The CDR3 bases are TGTGCCAGCAGTTACTCCGGCAGGAATCAGCCCCAGCATTTT.

In its sample, this clonotype was seen a few times. This chain joins TRBV7-2 and TRBJ1-1; D gene uncertain. V gave up 7 bases and J gave up 5 bases, with 14 bases separating them. Per the germline V gene, CDR1 is SGHTA and CDR2 is FQGNSA. The CDR3 covers 13 residues. The CDR3 nucleotides are TGTGCCAGCACCTTTTCTTCGAGAACTGAAGCTTTCTTT. It specifies CASTFSSRTEAFF.

This clonotype was seen a handful of times. The gene calls are TRBV13 and TRBJ2-7; 11 nucleotides agree with TRBD1. The CDR3 sequence is 15 residues long. Germline CDR1 and CDR2: PRHDT and FYEKMQ (reference sequence). The trim removed 5 bases at V and 3 bases at J, leaving 6 bases unmatched. CDR3 loop: CASSPGGTGGYEQYF. As DNA, the CDR3 is TGTGCCAGCAGCCCGGGGGGGACAGGGGGCTACGAGCAGTACTTC.

In this sample, this clonotype turned up many times. V gene TRBV12-3 or TRBV12-4 combines with J gene TRBJ2-7; TRBD2 aligns across 8 bases. With V trimmed by 1 base and J by 2 bases, 1 base remained unmatched. The CDR3 sequence is 14 residues long. The CDR3 sequence is CASSLEAGAYEQYF. For the CDR3, the DNA is TGTGCCAGCAGTTTAGAAGCGGGGGCCTACGAGCAGTACTTC.

This clonotype was found many times. The rearrangement uses TRBV20-1 and TRBJ1-1; weak D call: TRBD1 (5 bases). Germline assignment: CDR1 DFQATT and CDR2 SNEGSKA (reference sequence). V lost 1 base to trimming and J lost 5 bases, with 11 bases between them. This CDR3 is built from 13 residues. CDR3 amino acids: CSARGGAVTEAFF. CDR3 sequence (DNA): TGCAGTGCTAGAGGCGGGGCGGTGACTGAAGCTTTCTTT.

This clonotype was seen repeatedly, ten times or more. V gene TRBV6-2 or TRBV6-3 combines with J gene TRBJ1-5; no definite D call. Germline CDR1 MNHEY, CDR2 SVGEGT. The CDR3 runs to 13 residues. The V gene lost 4 bases and the J gene lost 3 bases, with 7 bases spanning the gap. In DNA, the CDR3 is TGTGCCAGCAGTTTGGACGACAATCAGCCCCAGCATTTT. Protein sequence: CASSLDDNQPQHF.

This clonotype was found many times. This chain joins TRBV2 and TRBJ2-7; D not certain. Germline V gene lookup returns CDR1 SNHLY and CDR2 FYNNEI. Trimming removed 0 bases from V and 0 bases from J, with 9 bases in between. There are 15 residues in the CDR3. Here the CDR3 DNA reads TGTGCCAGCAGTGAAGCTTGGCGCATCTCCTACGAGCAGTACTTC. It encodes CASSEAWRISYEQYF.

This clonotype was found many times. The rearrangement links TRBV13 to TRBJ2-2; unclear D gene. V was pared by 5 bases and J by 2 bases, with 3 bases between. This CDR3 comprises 12 residues. Germline V lookup: CDR1 PRHDT, CDR2 FYEKMQ (reference sequence). CDR3 sequence: CASSPNTGELFF. The CDR3 nucleotides read TGTGCCAGCAGCCCCAACACCGGGGAGCTGTTTTTT.

The sample holds many counts of this clonotype. The V call is TRBV27, the J call TRBJ1-2; 11 bases agree with TRBD1. The V gene's germline CDR1 is MNHEY and CDR2 SMNVEV (reference sequence). Trimming at V came to 8 bases and at J to 2 bases, leaving 4 bases not matched to a gene. The CDR3 has 14 amino acids. The CDR3 sequence is CASGQGALNYGYTF. CDR3 sequence (DNA): TGTGCCAGCGGACAGGGGGCCCTAAACTATGGCTACACCTTC.

The rearrangement uses TRBV5-1 and TRBJ1-2, with 10 positions matching TRBD1. The J segment lost 10 bases and the V segment lost 5 bases, leaving 8 bases of the junction unmatched. CDR3 length equals 13 residues. Germline lookup yields CDR1 SGHRS and CDR2 YFSETQ. The CDR3 reads CASSSGQGNYYTF. The CDR3, as DNA: TGCGCCAGCAGTTCGGGACAGGGGAACTACTACACCTTC. The full variable domain, rest sourced from reference TRBV5-1 and TRBJ1-2, is KAGVTQTPRYLIKTRGQQVTLSCSPISGHRSVSWYQQTPGQGLQFLFEYFSETQRNKGNFPGRFSGRQFSNSRSEMNVSTLELGDSALYLCASSSGQGNYYTFGSGTRLTVV.

This clonotype came up many times. J is TRBJ2-2 and V is TRBV28, with TRBD1 matching over 12 bases. Losses at the gene ends were 3 bases for V and 3 bases for J; bases not matched to a gene: 8. The CDR3 is 18 residues long. Germline values: CDR1 MDHEN, CDR2 SYDVKM. CDR3 loop: CASSLWGQGALDTGELFF. The CDR3 coding sequence is TGTGCCAGCAGTTTGTGGGGACAGGGGGCGCTGGACACCGGGGAGCTGTTTTTT.

The V and J genes are TRBV20-1 and TRBJ2-7; tentatively, D is TRBD2 (5 bases). The CDR3 has 16 amino acids. V lost 4 bases and J lost 2, with 21 bases in between. CDR1 DFQATT and CDR2 SNEGSKA come from the germline V gene (reference sequence). The CDR3 is CSAMDLGVGLTYEQYF. The CDR3 DNA reads TGCAGTGCTATGGACCTCGGGGTGGGCTTAACCTACGAGCAGTACTTC.

The chain carries TRBV7-9 and TRBJ1-2, with D perhaps matching TRBD1 (5 bases). The CDR3 contains 15 residues. Germline V gene sequence: CDR1 SEHNR, CDR2 FQNEAQ (reference sequence). V dropped 5 bases and J dropped 5 bases, with 18 bases sitting between them. CDR3 region: CASSRPGGTAYGYTF. In DNA, the CDR3 is TGTGCCAGCAGCCGCCCTGGGGGAACTGCATATGGCTACACCTTC. Variable domain in full (rest from reference TRBV7-9 and TRBJ1-2): DTGVSQNPRHKITKRGQNVTFRCDPISEHNRLYWYRQTLGQGPEFLTYFQNEAQLEKSRLLSDRFSAERPKGSFSTLEIQRTEQGDSAMYLCASSRPGGTAYGYTFGSGTRLTVV.

Only a few counts were recorded for this clonotype. The chain is built from TRBV6-1 and TRBJ1-2; TRBD1 aligns across 9 bases. Germline-derived CDR1 and CDR2 are MNHNS and SASEGT. The CDR3 sequence is 15 residues long. V dropped 5 bases and J dropped 3; count of bases not matched to a gene: 7. The CDR3 is CASSTDRGFHYGYTF. The CDR3 region has the DNA TGTGCCAGCAGTACAGACAGGGGGTTTCACTATGGCTACACCTTC.

At least ten counts were recorded for this clonotype. The CDR3 loop is CASSSGLAGTYNEQFF. The CDR3 DNA follows: TGTGCCAGCAGTAGCGGCCTAGCGGGAACTTACAATGAGCAGTTCTTC. This rearrangement joins TRBV27 to TRBJ2-1, with 9 bases identical to TRBD2. The V gene's germline CDR1 is MNHEY and CDR2 SMNVEV (reference sequence). J lost 4 bases, V lost 5 bases, and 9 bases had no gene match. This CDR3 is 16 amino acids long.

This clonotype turned up a few times. The rearrangement joins TRBV27 to TRBJ2-7, with D hard to call. Trimming stripped 4 bases from V and 5 bases from J, with 9 bases between. The CDR3 runs to 12 residues. Germline V lookup: CDR1 MNHEY, CDR2 SMNVEV (reference sequence). This CDR3 reads CASSSGVNEQYF. As DNA, the CDR3 is TGTGCCAGCAGTTCTGGGGTCAACGAGCAGTACTTC.

This clonotype has a count of ten or more. The chain carries TRBV27 and TRBJ2-2; tentatively, D is TRBD2 (5 bases). The V gene's germline CDR1 is MNHEY and CDR2 SMNVEV (reference sequence). V dropped 6 bases and J dropped 6 bases, with 11 bases sitting between them. This CDR3 has 13 amino acids. CDR3 protein: CASSPGVAGELFF. The CDR3, as DNA: TGTGCCAGCAGCCCCGGGGTAGCCGGGGAGCTGTTTTTT.

This clonotype was detected many times. V and J are TRBV7-6 and TRBJ1-5; D unclear. Per germline, CDR1 SGHVS and CDR2 FNYEAQ. The germline V and J ends were trimmed by 4 bases and 6 bases, with 7 bases remaining between them. There are 12 residues in the CDR3. The CDR3 DNA sequence: TGTGCCAGCAGCTCGTGGGCTCAGCCCCAGCATTTT. This sequence encodes CASSSWAQPQHF.

This clonotype was found many times. The chain recombines TRBV7-8 with TRBJ2-7; perhaps TRBD2 as D (6 bases). CDR1 and CDR2 from the germline V gene are SGHVS and FQNEAQ. Trimming took 6 bases from V and 5 from J, leaving 11 bases between them. There are 12 residues in the CDR3. In nucleotides, the CDR3 is TGTGCCAGCAGAGCTCGCGGGGACGAGCAGTACTTC. Protein product: CASRARGDEQYF.

There are many counts of this clonotype. This rearrangement joins TRBV3-1 to TRBJ1-2; D is uncertain. The CDR3 length is 17 residues. The germline V gene has CDR1 LGHDT and CDR2 YNNKEL (reference sequence). Trimming left V 4 bases short and J 0 bases short, with 18 bases between. CDR3 loop: CASSPRLQASTNYGYTF. CDR3 in DNA: TGTGCCAGCAGCCCTCGACTCCAGGCCTCAACTAACTATGGCTACACCTTC.

This clonotype was picked up a small number of times. The J gene is TRBJ2-7, the V gene TRBV7-9; no clear D gene. The CDR3 is 11 amino acids. Germline lookup yields CDR1 SEHNR and CDR2 FQNEAQ (reference sequence). The V end lost 5 bases, the J end lost 6 bases, and 8 bases lay between the germline ends. This CDR3 reads CASSQEFEQYF. CDR3 bases: TGTGCCAGCAGCCAAGAGTTCGAGCAGTACTTC. Full variable domain (outside the CDR3, taken from reference TRBV7-9 and TRBJ2-7): DTGVSQNPRHKITKRGQNVTFRCDPISEHNRLYWYRQTLGQGPEFLTYFQNEAQLEKSRLLSDRFSAERPKGSFSTLEIQRTEQGDSAMYLCASSQEFEQYFGPGTRLTVT.

This clonotype was seen at least ten times. V and J are TRBV29-1 and TRBJ1-2, with unresolved D. Germline CDR1 SQVTM, CDR2 ANQGSEA. The CDR3 loop spans 11 amino acids. V was cut by 8 bases and J by 5 bases, with 12 bases left in between. CDR3 in DNA: TGCAGCTACTCCGGTACATATGGCTACACCTTC. It encodes CSYSGTYGYTF.

This clonotype was picked up many times. The V and J genes are TRBV6-5 and TRBJ1-5; possibly TRBD1 for D (5 bases). Trimming took off 0 bases at V and 6 bases at J, with 9 bases between the two ends. There are 14 residues in the CDR3. Germline CDR1 is MNHEY and CDR2 is SVGAGI. The CDR3 bases are TGTGCCAGCAGTTACTCTGAAGGGACTCAGCCCCAGCATTTT. Protein sequence: CASSYSEGTQPQHF.

The sample holds many counts of this clonotype. The rearrangement uses TRBV5-1 and TRBJ1-2; 7 nucleotides align to TRBD1. Per the germline V gene, CDR1 is SGHRS and CDR2 is YFSETQ. The CDR3 loop spans 12 amino acids. J lost 8 bases, V lost 1 base, and 2 bases had no gene match. CDR3 region: CASSLRQGGYTF. CDR3 DNA: TGCGCCAGCAGCTTGAGACAGGGCGGCTACACCTTC.

This clonotype was counted a few times. The J gene is TRBJ2-7, the V gene TRBV4-3; D perhaps matches TRBD2 (6 bases). This CDR3 is 16 amino acids long. Germline values: CDR1 LGHNA, CDR2 YSLEER. V was trimmed by 4 bases and J by 2 bases, leaving 18 bases between them. In DNA, the CDR3 is TGCGCCAGCAGCCCCACCGGGACGGAGGGGACCTACGAGCAGTACTTC. Amino acid sequence: CASSPTGTEGTYEQYF.

This clonotype was detected many times. The CDR3 DNA reads TGTGCCCAACAGGCGGGAGAGAACACCGGGGAGCTGTTTTTT. This encodes CAQQAGENTGELFF. The chain uses TRBV2 and TRBJ2-2, with 7 bases matching TRBD2. Germline-derived CDR1 and CDR2 are SNHLY and FYNNEI. The V segment lost 11 bases and the J segment 1 base; nucleotides outside the gene matches: 7. The CDR3 covers 14 residues.

This clonotype was found many times. V and J are TRBV9 and TRBJ2-3, with D possibly called TRBD1 or TRBD2 (5 bases each). V lost 4 bases and J 1 base, leaving 13 bases between the germline ends. Germline V gene lookup returns CDR1 SGDLS and CDR2 YYNGEE. The CDR3 has 15 residues. CDR3 region: CASSHRDGGTDTQYF. The CDR3 DNA follows: TGTGCCAGCAGCCACCGGGACGGCGGCACAGATACGCAGTATTTT.

The CDR3: CATSDWGQGNEQFF. The CDR3 DNA sequence: TGTGCCACCAGTGATTGGGGACAGGGAAATGAGCAGTTCTTC. The chain uses TRBV24-1 and TRBJ2-1, with 9 bases that match TRBD1. The CDR3 spans 14 residues. The germline gives CDR1 KGHDR, CDR2 SFDVKD. V gave up 2 bases and J gave up 7 bases; unmatched junction bases: 2.